A single T cell receptor beta chain is shown here with its context. Enrollees, about 18 to 95 years old, lived in 20 to 25 US areas. Resolution of symptoms, clearance, or two negative PCRs was present in recovered Cohort 3 donors. Methods used by the authors: Counts of nucleated cells, estimated from reference gene primer amplification, were obtained. TCRdb keeps only in-frame clones here, not all; method: immunoSEQ multiplex PCR. V and J calls and clone size are copied from that table; D and trimming were computed from the DNA. The table lists 250,000 or so clones, roughly 88% of them singletons. These data belong to a study of blood T cell repertoires in COVID-19. Study details: Nucleic acid was either cDNA or gDNA, and it came from T cells, B-cell-depleted T cells, or PBMCs.

The CDR3 is made up of 13 amino acids. Unmatched junction bases numbered 1, after V lost 4 bases and J lost 2 bases. The germline CDR1 and CDR2 sequences are MGHRA and YSYEKL. The source material was PBMCs or T cells enriched from blood (not recorded which). The J gene is TRBJ2-7, the V gene TRBV4-1, with TRBD1 matching over 8 bases. This clonotype originated in a woman aged 45-60 years who had recovered from COVID-19. CDR3 in amino acids: CASSPGGAYEQYF. The CDR3 nucleotides are TGCGCCAGCAGCCCAGGGGGCGCCTACGAGCAGTACTTC.